This T cell receptor beta chain was identified during a study of T cell responses to AZD1222 COVID-19 vaccine (dated by TCRdb to the early 2020s). For the study in its entirety: TCR sequencing was performed for more than 230 trial participants, of whom some 200 were given two doses of AZD1222 and 26 were given two doses of MenACWY control vaccine. Trial participants were enrolled by age into subgroups of 18-55, 56-69 and 70-plus years, and approximately 150, 30 and 60 TCR-sequenced participants, respectively, were included in these subgroups.

Points the paper makes about the study in general: Reportedly, close to half of the unique spike-specific TCRs recognized epitopes lying outside the regions that are mutated in the B.1.351 and B.1.1.7 variants. A significant rise in spike-specific TCR breadth and depth was observed after two AZD1222 doses relative to day 0 and relative to MenACWY recipients. CD4 TCRs associated with the vaccine covered the entire spike protein, and the dominant responses were in regions 160-218 and 743-854. The 56-69-year group was small, and its depth increase did not reach significance, likely because of low power. Because no samples from the day 14 peak response were available, repertoires could be characterized only after the peak T cell response. Conclusions about previously exposed vaccinees are limited because only six or seven AZD1222 recipients were SARS-CoV-2 seropositive at baseline. Participants were mostly white British and included more females than males, and it was suggested by the authors that clonal diversity may have been underestimated.

The CDR3 regions of human TCRbeta chains were analyzed by immunosequencing. The paper's data handling went like this. Repertoire TCRs were matched against a reference library of SARS-CoV-2-specific TCRs generated with the MIRA antigen-specificity platform. Breadth was defined as the fraction of unique TCRs that were SARS-CoV-2-associated, and depth was defined as the fraction of total T cells that were SARS-CoV-2-associated. Using the MIRA data, each spike-specific TCR was assigned both to the spike region to which the TCR was reactive and to a CD4 or CD8 class. Log10-transformed breadth and depth values were compared by one-way ANOVA with Sidak's multiple comparisons tests. TCRdb retrieved this table from immuneACCESS and kept in-frame rearrangements only. Not all clones are present; in checked studies, unresolved V genes account for under half, and no reason is known for the remainder. V, J and clone size were drawn from that table, and D and trimming were deduced from the DNA. In all, the sample holds 140,000 to 150,000 clones, and just under 95% of those were seen once. The ten largest clones capture roughly an eighth of the sample.

Details on this clone: The target of this receptor is not known. No much larger clonotype is one base removed from it; base qualities were not supplied.

The time point label on this specimen signifies: sample from adult after SARS-CoV-2 infection, after symptom onset. Two convalescent COVID-19 patients, sampled after symptom onset from adults with prior SARS-CoV-2 infection, were also TCR-sequenced for comparison. The sample here was peripheral blood, taken after recovery from COVID-19. This TCR derives from an adult who had recovered from COVID-19.

The CDR3 protein is CSARIQGEQYF. The DNA sequence reads TGCAGTGCTAGAATACAGGGAGAACAGTACTTC. The chain is made from TRBV20-1 and TRBJ2-7; matching of 6 bases hints at TRBD1 as the D gene. Taken from cysteine to phenylalanine, the CDR3 has 11 residues. Just CDR3 DNA is preserved here, 33 bases in frame from base 1. The V end loses 2 bases and the J end loses 10 bases, and a stretch of 12 bases separates them. CDR1 and CDR2 (DFQATT, SNEGSKA) derive from the germline V gene (reference sequence).